A single sample is the source of the 26 T cell receptor beta chains below, sequenced in a study of T cells in tuberculosis. Clones were sequenced by immunoSEQ multiplex PCR, and TCRdb holds only the in-frame ones, with some missing. The table lists some 41,000 clones, almost 95% of them singletons. Sequenced: PBMCs. Receptors originate from a donor between 10 and 35 years old with latent tuberculosis or without tuberculosis infection. Some clones in this sample may be carry-over from other donors' samples.

V and J are TRBV18 and TRBJ1-2, with 9 nucleotides matching TRBD1. The junction had 13 bases not matched to a gene; V was cut back by 3 bases and J by 5 bases. The germline V gene encodes CDR1 KGHSH and CDR2 LQKENI. This CDR3 has 17 amino acids. For the CDR3, the DNA is TGTGCCAGCTCACCGGACATTCAGGGACAGGGATCTTATGGCTACACCTTC. Translation gives CASSPDIQGQGSYGYTF.

The chain has TRBV29-1 and TRBJ2-6; tentative D call: TRBD1 (7 bases). The germline V and J ends were trimmed by 3 bases and 1 base, with 13 bases remaining between them. Per the germline V gene, CDR1 is SQVTM and CDR2 is ANQGSEA. The CDR3 has 16 residues. CDR3 region: CSVDNPGGSGANVLTF. The CDR3 DNA reads as TGCAGCGTTGATAACCCAGGGGGGTCTGGGGCCAACGTCCTGACTTTC.

The gene calls are TRBV7-9 and TRBJ2-5; a possible D gene is TRBD1 (5 bases). CDR3 length: 14 residues. CDR1 and CDR2 (germline): SEHNR, FQNEAQ (reference sequence). Trimming cost V 4 bases and J 3 bases, with 12 bases left between them. In DNA, the CDR3 is TGTGCCAGCAGCTCCGGACAAGCAAAAGAGACCCAGTACTTC. Protein sequence: CASSSGQAKETQYF.

This clone was seen only once. V is TRBV4-1 and J is TRBJ2-2, with 11 positions matching TRBD2. V lost 1 base to trimming and J lost 7 bases; unmatched junction nucleotides: 11. The germline V gene has CDR1 MGHRA and CDR2 YSYEKL. CDR3 size: 18 residues. The CDR3 loop is CASSQVLGTSGRFGELFF. DNA for the CDR3: TGCGCCAGCAGCCAAGTACTTGGGACTAGCGGTCGGTTCGGGGAGCTGTTTTTT.

This chain links TRBV30 with TRBJ2-1; a weak D match, TRBD2 (6 bases). The CDR3 loop spans 17 amino acids. Germline loops: CDR1 GTSNPN, CDR2 SVGIG (reference sequence). V lost 1 base to trimming and J lost 0 bases, with 16 bases between them. In DNA, the CDR3 is TGTGCCTGGAGTGGTGCTAGTAGCGGAAACTCCTACAATGAGCAGTTCTTC. Protein: CAWSGASSGNSYNEQFF.

V gene TRBV11-2 combines with J gene TRBJ1-1; TRBD1 agrees at 8 bases. CDR3 length: 14 amino acids. Trimming at V came to 5 bases and at J to 4 bases, leaving 6 bases not matched to a gene. CDR1 SGHAT and CDR2 FQNNGV come from the germline V gene. CDR3 DNA: TGTGCCAGCAGCCTGACAGGGGCAGGCACTGAAGCTTTCTTT. Translated, it gives CASSLTGAGTEAFF.

This clone has only one observation. V gene TRBV29-1 combines with J gene TRBJ1-2; 7 bases fit TRBD1. Germline V gene lookup returns CDR1 SQVTM and CDR2 ANQGSEA. The CDR3 covers 12 residues. The V and J ends lost 8 bases and 2 bases, in that order; junction bases with no gene match: 5. The CDR3 sequence: CSTQTGNYGYTF. The CDR3 DNA sequence: TGCAGCACCCAGACAGGGAACTATGGCTACACCTTC.

The chain links TRBV29-1 to TRBJ2-1, with a tentative D call TRBD1 (6 bases). Germline lookup yields CDR1 SQVTM and CDR2 ANQGSEA. The CDR3 is 15 residues long. The V end lost 3 bases, the J end lost 9 bases, and 21 bases lay between the germline ends. CDR3 nucleotide sequence: TGCAGCGTTGACCCCACCAAGGGGGTGTTGGGTGAGCAGTTCTTC. Protein: CSVDPTKGVLGEQFF.

The chain uses TRBV27 and TRBJ1-2, with D possibly being TRBD1 (5 bases). Germline assignment: CDR1 MNHEY and CDR2 SMNVEV (reference sequence). V was cut by 5 bases and J by 6 bases, with 10 bases left in between. The CDR3 runs 12 residues. CDR3 amino acids: CASSPRGNGYTF. The CDR3 bases are TGTGCCAGCAGTCCTCGGGGGAATGGCTACACCTTC.

This chain uses TRBV14 with TRBJ1-2; D gene uncertain. The germline V gene encodes CDR1 SGHDN and CDR2 FVKESK. V was pared by 0 bases and J by 3 bases, with 5 bases between. The CDR3 runs to 13 residues. CDR3 sequence (DNA): TGTGCCAGCAGCCAAGAGGCCTACTATGGCTACACCTTC. Translated, it gives CASSQEAYYGYTF.

The rearrangement links TRBV7-8 to TRBJ2-2; D gene ambiguous. The CDR3 is 14 residues long. Germline V gene data show CDR1 as SGHVS and CDR2 as FQNEAQ. The ends were cut back, 2 bases at V and 0 bases at J, with 4 bases in the middle. DNA for the CDR3: TGTGCCAGCAGCTTATACACGAACACCGGGGAGCTGTTTTTT. It is translated as CASSLYTNTGELFF. Based on the CDR3 plus reference TRBV7-8 and TRBJ2-2, the full variable domain is GAGVSQSPRYKVAKRGQDVALRCDPISGHVSLFWYQQALGQGPEFLTYFQNEAQLDKSGLPSDRFFAERPEGSVSTLKIQRTQQEDSAVYLCASSLYTNTGELFFGEGSRLTVL.

V and J are TRBV7-8 and TRBJ2-2, with a possible D match to TRBD1 (6 bases). CDR3 length equals 15 residues. Germline V gives CDR1 SGHVS, CDR2 FQNEAQ. V was trimmed by 0 bases and J by 4 bases, leaving 9 bases between them. CDR3 in DNA: TGTGCCAGCAGCTTAGCGCGAGGGGGCACCGGGGAGCTGTTTTTT. Translated, it gives CASSLARGGTGELFF.

This clone was seen more than once but under ten times. Here the CDR3 reads CASSSFYGYTF. CDR3 in DNA: TGTGCCAGCAGTTCCTTCTATGGCTACACCTTC. The rearrangement uses TRBV28 and TRBJ1-2, with D hard to call. Germline V CDR1 and CDR2: MDHEN, SYDVKM. V was clipped by 4 bases and J by 4 bases, with 4 bases between them. CDR3 length equals 11 residues.

The chain is built from TRBV6-4 and TRBJ2-6; 8 bases are a match to TRBD2. Germline CDR1 and CDR2: MRHNA and SNTAGT. The CDR3 is 20 amino acids. Losses at the gene ends were 0 bases for V and 0 bases for J; bases not matched to a gene: 10. The CDR3 loop is CASSDSRIAGSTSGANVLTF. CDR3 sequence (DNA): TGTGCCAGCAGTGACTCGAGAATAGCGGGGAGCACCTCTGGGGCCAACGTCCTGACTTTC.

The chain is built from TRBV7-2 and TRBJ2-7; the match to TRBD1 covers 7 bases. Germline V lookup: CDR1 SGHTA, CDR2 FQGNSA. The CDR3 totals 14 residues. J gave up 6 bases and V 2 bases, and 7 bases lay outside the gene matches. For the CDR3, the DNA is TGTGCCAGCAGCTTAAAGACAGGGTTGTCCGAGCAGTACTTC. Translated, it gives CASSLKTGLSEQYF.

The V call is TRBV27, the J call TRBJ2-7; the D is unclear. The CDR3 runs to 11 residues. Germline CDR1 reads MNHEY; CDR2 reads SMNVEV (reference sequence). The V end lost 4 bases, the J end lost 1 base, and 2 bases lay between the germline ends. The CDR3, as DNA: TGTGCCAGCAGTTCTTCCTACGAGCAGTACTTC. Protein sequence: CASSSSYEQYF.

The V call is TRBV18, the J call TRBJ2-7, with TRBD1 as a possible D gene (6 bases). The V end lost 3 bases, the J end lost 4 bases, and 13 bases lay between the germline ends. Germline-derived CDR1 and CDR2 are KGHSH and LQKENI. CDR3 length: 14 residues. The CDR3 sequence is CASSPQGQGYEQYF. In nucleotides, the CDR3 is TGTGCCAGCTCACCGCAGGGGCAGGGGTACGAGCAGTACTTC. The whole variable domain, remainder taken from reference TRBV18 and TRBJ2-7, is NAGVMQNPRHLVRRRGQEARLRCSPMKGHSHVYWYRQLPEEGLKFMVYLQKENIIDESGMPKERFSAEFPKEGPSILRIQQVVRGDSAAYFCASSPQGQGYEQYFGPGTRLTVT.

This sequence joins TRBV19 and TRBJ2-1; a possible D gene is TRBD1 (5 bases). The CDR3 length is 10 residues. Germline CDR1 and CDR2: LNHDA and SQIVND (reference sequence). The V end was cut by 6 bases, the J end by 9 bases, with 6 bases between. CDR3 sequence (DNA): TGTGCCAGTAGGGGGCTTGAGCAGTTCTTC. As protein: CASRGLEQFF. The full variable domain, completed using reference TRBV19 and TRBJ2-1, is DGGITQSPKYLFRKEGQNVTLSCEQNLNHDAMYWYRQDPGQGLRLIYYSQIVNDFQKGDIAEGYSVSREKKESFPLTVTSAQKNPTAFYLCASRGLEQFFGPGTRLTVL.

The chain has TRBV2 and TRBJ2-5, with 7 bases fitting TRBD2. The CDR3 totals 12 residues. The V gene end was trimmed by 8 bases and the J gene end by 5 bases; junction bases not matched to a gene: 5. Germline CDR1 SNHLY, CDR2 FYNNEI. The DNA of the CDR3 is TGTGCCAGCCGGGGGGAAGGGGAGACCCAGTACTTC. Its translation: CASRGEGETQYF. The whole variable domain, filled in from reference TRBV2 and TRBJ2-5, reads EPEVTQTPSHQVTQMGQEVILRCVPISNHLYFYWYRQILGQKVEFLVSFYNNEISEKSEIFDDQFSVERPDGSNFTLKIRSTKLEDSAMYFCASRGEGETQYFGPGTRLLVL.

This clone is a singleton in its sample. This chain links TRBV6-4 with TRBJ2-1; 14 nucleotides match TRBD2. This CDR3 has 15 amino acids. Losses at the gene ends were 5 bases for V and 7 bases for J; bases not matched to a gene: 4. In germline, CDR1 is MRHNA, CDR2 SNTAGT. The DNA of the CDR3 is TGTGCCAGCAGTCGACTAGCGGGGGGGCCTAATGAGCAGTTCTTC. Its protein product is CASSRLAGGPNEQFF.

The V call is TRBV7-9, the J call TRBJ1-6, with D maybe TRBD1 (6 bases). The germline V gene has CDR1 SEHNR and CDR2 FQNEAQ (reference sequence). CDR3 length: 15 amino acids. V was trimmed by 0 bases and J by 7 bases, leaving 10 bases between them. DNA for the CDR3: TGTGCCAGCAGCTTAGCGGACAGTCGGAATTCACCCCTCCACTTT. Amino acid sequence: CASSLADSRNSPLHF.

J is TRBJ1-5 and V is TRBV7-2, with TRBD1 identical over 10 bases. Germline V CDR1 and CDR2: SGHTA, FQGNSA. CDR3 length equals 19 residues. J lost 0 bases, V lost 5 bases, and 13 bases had no gene match. The CDR3 DNA is TGTGCCAGCAGCACCTACCGGGACAGGGGATCATATAGCAATCAGCCCCAGCATTTT. This encodes CASSTYRDRGSYSNQPQHF. The variable domain in full, with the rest retrieved from reference TRBV7-2 and TRBJ1-5, is GAGVSQSPSNKVTEKGKDVELRCDPISGHTALYWYRQSLGQGLEFLIYFQGNSAPDKSGLPSDRFSAERTGGSVSTLTIQRTQQEDSAVYLCASSTYRDRGSYSNQPQHFGDGTRLSIL.

The chain has TRBV5-6 and TRBJ1-5; D is ambiguous. CDR3 length: 16 amino acids. Germline CDR1 SGHDT, CDR2 YYEEEE. Trimming removed 1 base at V and 1 base at J, with 12 bases between. The DNA for the CDR3 is TGTGCCAGCAGCTTGTGGAGGGTTAGGAGCAATCAGCCCCAGCATTTT. Translation gives CASSLWRVRSNQPQHF.

The chain uses TRBV7-2 and TRBJ1-4, with a tentative D call TRBD1 (5 bases). Germline assignment: CDR1 SGHTA and CDR2 FQGNSA. CDR3 length: 15 residues. V was pared by 2 bases and J by 8 bases, with 15 bases between. DNA for the CDR3: TGTGCCAGCAGCTTACAGGGCCCTACATGGGAAAAACTGTTTTTT. Protein: CASSLQGPTWEKLFF.

J is TRBJ1-2 and V is TRBV5-8; no clear D. Looked up from germline, CDR1 is SGHTS and CDR2 is YDEGEE. The CDR3 contains 14 residues. V lost 0 bases to trimming and J lost 7 bases, with 13 bases between them. Here the CDR3 DNA reads TGTGCCAGCAGCTTGGCCCCCCACCTGGCTGGCTACACCTTC. The encoded protein is CASSLAPHLAGYTF.

Only one count was recorded for this clone. The chain links TRBV6-5 to TRBJ1-5; TRBD1 is a possible D gene (6 bases). V was cut by 6 bases and J by 0 bases, with 12 bases left in between. Per germline, CDR1 MNHEY and CDR2 SVGAGI. CDR3 size: 15 residues. The chain's CDR3 is CASRYGQNSNQPQHF. In DNA form, the CDR3 reads TGTGCCAGCAGATACGGACAGAATAGCAATCAGCCCCAGCATTTT.